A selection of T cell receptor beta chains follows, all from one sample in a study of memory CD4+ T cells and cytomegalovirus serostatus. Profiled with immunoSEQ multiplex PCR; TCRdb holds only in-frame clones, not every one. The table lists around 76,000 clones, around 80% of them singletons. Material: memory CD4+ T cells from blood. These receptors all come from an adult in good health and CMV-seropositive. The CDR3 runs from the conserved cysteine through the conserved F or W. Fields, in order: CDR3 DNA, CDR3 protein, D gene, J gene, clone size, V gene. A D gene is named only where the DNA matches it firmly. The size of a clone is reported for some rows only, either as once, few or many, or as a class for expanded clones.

CDR3 DNA: TGTGCCAGCGGTGGGACAGGCGCTTCACCCCTCCACTTT
CDR3 protein: CASGGTGASPLHF
D gene: TRBD1
J gene: TRBJ1-6
clone size: -
V gene: TRBV7-9

CDR3 DNA: TGCGCCAACATAAAAGACAGGACGGAAGCCTACGAGCAGTACTTC
CDR3 protein: CANIKDRTEAYEQYF
D gene: -
J gene: TRBJ2-7
clone size: -
V gene: TRBV10-1

CDR3 DNA: TGTGCCAGCAGTTACTCGGATGGCTACACCTTC
CDR3 protein: CASSYSDGYTF
D gene: -
J gene: TRBJ1-2
clone size: -
V gene: TRBV6-5

CDR3 DNA: TGTGCCAGTATGAGCGACCGGGACGGGGGTGAAAAACTGTTTTTT
CDR3 protein: CASMSDRDGGEKLFF
D gene: -
J gene: TRBJ1-4
clone size: -
V gene: TRBV19

CDR3 DNA: TGTGCCAGCACCCAAGCGGGACTTCCTTCCTACAATGAGCAGTTCTTC
CDR3 protein: CASTQAGLPSYNEQFF
D gene: TRBD2
J gene: TRBJ2-1
clone size: -
V gene: TRBV5-6

CDR3 DNA: TGTGCCAGCAGCCCCCCGGGCGGCCCCGGTAGGGAGACCCAGTACTTC
CDR3 protein: CASSPPGGPGRETQYF
D gene: -
J gene: TRBJ2-5
clone size: -
V gene: TRBV5-4

CDR3 DNA: TGTGCCAGCAGCGGAATACAGGGTGACAATGAGCAGTTCTTC
CDR3 protein: CASSGIQGDNEQFF
D gene: -
J gene: TRBJ2-1
clone size: -
V gene: TRBV11-3

CDR3 DNA: TGTGCCAGGAGTCCCCCCCAGAACACTGAAGCTTTCTTT
CDR3 protein: CARSPPQNTEAFF
D gene: -
J gene: TRBJ1-1
clone size: -
V gene: TRBV19

CDR3 DNA: TGTGCCAGCAGCCGGGAGAGCCTCGGGGATACGCAGTATTTT
CDR3 protein: CASSRESLGDTQYF
D gene: -
J gene: TRBJ2-3
clone size: -
V gene: TRBV6-6

CDR3 DNA: TGTGCCAGCAGCTCTCCACGCCCTGGGGCCAACGTCCTGACTTTC
CDR3 protein: CASSSPRPGANVLTF
D gene: -
J gene: TRBJ2-6
clone size: once
V gene: TRBV5-6

CDR3 DNA: TGTGCCAGCAGCTCCAAAGGGACAGACTTCTTTGGGGCCTTGGGACAGCCCCAGCATTTT
CDR3 protein: CASSSKGTDFFGALGQPQHF
D gene: TRBD1
J gene: TRBJ1-5
clone size: -
V gene: TRBV7-8

CDR3 DNA: TGTGCCAGCTCACCATTTCCCTGGACAGGGGGCACTGAAGCTTTCTTT
CDR3 protein: CASSPFPWTGGTEAFF
D gene: TRBD1
J gene: TRBJ1-1
clone size: few
V gene: TRBV18

CDR3 DNA: TGCGCCAGCAGCTTGTCTAGCGGGGGGGCCAAAAACATTCAGTACTTC
CDR3 protein: CASSLSSGGAKNIQYF
D gene: TRBD2
J gene: TRBJ2-4
clone size: once
V gene: TRBV5-1

CDR3 DNA: TGCGCCAGCAGCTTGGATGGACTGAACTATGGCTACACCTTC
CDR3 protein: CASSLDGLNYGYTF
D gene: -
J gene: TRBJ1-2
clone size: -
V gene: TRBV5-1

CDR3 DNA: TGTGCCAGCAGTTTGAACAGGGGTGGGCAGCCCCAGCATTTT
CDR3 protein: CASSLNRGGQPQHF
D gene: TRBD1
J gene: TRBJ1-5
clone size: few
V gene: TRBV27

CDR3 DNA: TGTGCCAGCAGCTCCCTTGACAGGGGGCCAGGCTACACCTTC
CDR3 protein: CASSSLDRGPGYTF
D gene: TRBD1
J gene: TRBJ1-2
clone size: -
V gene: TRBV7-9

CDR3 DNA: TGTGCCACCAGAAGAGGGGCGACTAATGAAAAACTGTTTTTT
CDR3 protein: CATRRGATNEKLFF
D gene: -
J gene: TRBJ1-4
clone size: -
V gene: TRBV27

CDR3 DNA: TGTGCCAGCTTCCGGGATATGGGGAAAGAGACCCAGTACTTC
CDR3 protein: CASFRDMGKETQYF
D gene: -
J gene: TRBJ2-5
clone size: -
V gene: TRBV6-5

CDR3 DNA: TGTGCCAGCAGCCCTGACAGGGGAGGCGTGGAAAAACTGTTTTTT
CDR3 protein: CASSPDRGGVEKLFF
D gene: TRBD1
J gene: TRBJ1-4
clone size: -
V gene: TRBV2

CDR3 DNA: TGTGCCAGCGGGGGGGACCATAACACTGAAGCTTTCTTT
CDR3 protein: CASGGDHNTEAFF
D gene: -
J gene: TRBJ1-1
clone size: many
V gene: TRBV9

CDR3 DNA: TGCGCCAGCAGTCGGGCCATAATAGGGAACAATGAGCAGTTCTTC
CDR3 protein: CASSRAIIGNNEQFF
D gene: -
J gene: TRBJ2-1
clone size: -
V gene: TRBV4-3

CDR3 DNA: TGTGCCAGCAGCTCAGGGACAGGTCCGAGTATCACCTTC
CDR3 protein: CASSSGTGPSITF
D gene: TRBD1
J gene: TRBJ1-2
clone size: -
V gene: TRBV5-4